This is a list of T cell receptor beta chains from one sample in a study of breast tumors, draining lymph nodes, adjacent tissues. TCRdb re-derived calls from the multiplex PCR reads in MiXCR, one entry per CDR3 protein. The repertoire holds 20,000 or so distinct CDR3 sequences, 32% seen once, with approximately 10% in the top ten. The sequenced material came from breast tumor tissue. Receptors were obtained from a female donor with breast cancer. Some clones in this sample may be carry-over from other donors' samples. The CDR3 runs from the conserved cysteine through the conserved F or W. Each record gives: V gene, J gene, clone size, D gene, CDR3 DNA, CDR3 protein. A D gene is named only where the DNA matches it firmly. The listing skips clone size in some rows; elsewhere it reads once, few, many or a size class.

V gene: TRBV20-1
J gene: TRBJ2-7
clone size: NA
D gene: TRBD1
CDR3 DNA: TGCAGTGCTAGAGCGGGACAGTCCTACGAGCAGTACTTC
CDR3 protein: CSARAGQSYEQYF

V gene: TRBV5-1
J gene: TRBJ1-4
clone size: NA
D gene: TRBD1
CDR3 DNA: TGCGCCAGCAGCCTGGACAGGGTGGGGGAAAAACTGTTTTTT
CDR3 protein: CASSLDRVGEKLFF

V gene: TRBV4-2
J gene: TRBJ2-3
clone size: many
D gene: TRBD2
CDR3 DNA: TGTGCCAGCAGCCAAGATCGGCCTAGCGGCCAAGCTGGAGATACGCAGTATTTT
CDR3 protein: CASSQDRPSGQAGDTQYF

V gene: TRBV20-1
J gene: TRBJ2-1
clone size: large
D gene: NA
CDR3 DNA: TGCAGTGCGGACTACGACAACGGGAATGAGCAGTTCTTC
CDR3 protein: CSADYDNGNEQFF

V gene: TRBV11-1
J gene: TRBJ2-3
clone size: many
D gene: NA
CDR3 DNA: TGTGCCAGCAGCCCCAGACACCGCCCCACAGATACGCAGTATTTT
CDR3 protein: CASSPRHRPTDTQYF

V gene: TRBV20-1
J gene: TRBJ2-3
clone size: medium-sized
D gene: TRBD1
CDR3 DNA: TGCAGTGTTATACAGGGGCCAACAGATACGCAGTATTTT
CDR3 protein: CSVIQGPTDTQYF

V gene: TRBV2
J gene: TRBJ1-4
clone size: medium-sized
D gene: NA
CDR3 DNA: TGTGCCAGCAGCCCCAGGGGTCTTAATGAAAAACTGTTTTTT
CDR3 protein: CASSPRGLNEKLFF

V gene: TRBV7-8
J gene: TRBJ2-1
clone size: many
D gene: TRBD2
CDR3 DNA: TGTGCCAGCAGCTTGGCCGGGACTAGCGGGACATTCTACAATGAGCAGTTCTTC
CDR3 protein: CASSLAGTSGTFYNEQFF

V gene: TRBV11-3
J gene: TRBJ2-7
clone size: many
D gene: NA
CDR3 DNA: TGTGCCAGCAGCCCGGACGGTTACGAGCAGTACTTC
CDR3 protein: CASSPDGYEQYF

V gene: TRBV6-5
J gene: TRBJ1-2
clone size: medium-sized
D gene: TRBD1
CDR3 DNA: TGTGCCAGCTTAGGTTTGGACAGGACGGGGAGCGGCTACACCTTC
CDR3 protein: CASLGLDRTGSGYTF

V gene: TRBV4-2
J gene: TRBJ1-2
clone size: many
D gene: NA
CDR3 DNA: TGTGCCAGCAGCCAAGCATTGGAGGGCGGCTACACCTTC
CDR3 protein: CASSQALEGGYTF

V gene: TRBV7-8
J gene: TRBJ2-7
clone size: NA
D gene: NA
CDR3 DNA: TGTGCCAGCAGCCCGCGACAGCAGCAGTACTTC
CDR3 protein: CASSPRQQQYF

V gene: TRBV30
J gene: TRBJ2-5
clone size: medium-sized
D gene: TRBD1
CDR3 DNA: TGTGCCTGGAGTGTCGCCCCGGGACAGGGTGAGGAGACCCAGTACTTC
CDR3 protein: CAWSVAPGQGEETQYF

V gene: TRBV7-9
J gene: TRBJ2-6
clone size: many
D gene: NA
CDR3 DNA: TGTGCCAGCAGCTCCACCTCTGGGGCCAACGTCCTGACTTTC
CDR3 protein: CASSSTSGANVLTF

V gene: TRBV27
J gene: TRBJ2-7
clone size: many
D gene: NA
CDR3 DNA: TGTGCCAGCAGCCCTAATTACTACGAGCAGTACTTC
CDR3 protein: CASSPNYYEQYF

V gene: TRBV12-3/TRBV12-4
J gene: TRBJ1-5
clone size: many
D gene: NA
CDR3 DNA: TGTGCCAGCAGCTTGGATGTGGGCTTCAATCAGCCCCAGCATTTT
CDR3 protein: CASSLDVGFNQPQHF

V gene: TRBV25-1
J gene: TRBJ2-7
clone size: many
D gene: NA
CDR3 DNA: TGTGCCAGCAGTGATTCCTACCGGGACCAGAGGTACGAGCAGTACTTC
CDR3 protein: CASSDSYRDQRYEQYF

V gene: TRBV6-1
J gene: TRBJ1-2
clone size: many
D gene: TRBD1
CDR3 DNA: TGTGCCAGCAGTGGACGGACAGGGGGCTATGTCTACACCTTC
CDR3 protein: CASSGRTGGYVYTF

V gene: TRBV6-1
J gene: TRBJ1-2
clone size: many
D gene: NA
CDR3 DNA: TGTGCCAGCAGTGAAGCATCCCACGGGATCGAAAGATATGGCTACACCTTC
CDR3 protein: CASSEASHGIERYGYTF

V gene: TRBV2
J gene: TRBJ2-1
clone size: many
D gene: NA
CDR3 DNA: TGTGCCAGCAGTTGGGGGTATGAGCAGTTCTTC
CDR3 protein: CASSWGYEQFF

V gene: TRBV5-4
J gene: TRBJ2-7
clone size: many
D gene: TRBD1
CDR3 DNA: TGTGCCAGCAGCTTAGGGGGCCGGGACGAGCAGTACTTC
CDR3 protein: CASSLGGRDEQYF

V gene: TRBV25-1
J gene: TRBJ1-5
clone size: many
D gene: TRBD1
CDR3 DNA: TGTGCCAGCAGTGAGGGACAGGGGGCTGGGCAGCCCCAGCATTTT
CDR3 protein: CASSEGQGAGQPQHF

V gene: TRBV5-1
J gene: TRBJ2-5
clone size: many
D gene: NA
CDR3 DNA: TGCGCCAGCAGGCCCCTTCTAGCCCAAGAGACCCAGTACTTC
CDR3 protein: CASRPLLAQETQYF

V gene: TRBV19
J gene: TRBJ1-5
clone size: NA
D gene: NA
CDR3 DNA: TGTGCCAGTAGGCGGGACGCTGACAATCGGCCCCAGCATTTT
CDR3 protein: CASRRDADNRPQHF

V gene: TRBV29-1
J gene: TRBJ2-1
clone size: medium-sized
D gene: TRBD1
CDR3 DNA: TGCAGCACCCGACAGGGATACAATGAGCAGTTCTTC
CDR3 protein: CSTRQGYNEQFF

V gene: TRBV7-8
J gene: TRBJ2-5
clone size: NA
D gene: TRBD2
CDR3 DNA: TGTGCCAGCAGCTTGGGACTAGCGGGCGGGGAGACCCAGTACTTC
CDR3 protein: CASSLGLAGGETQYF

V gene: TRBV9
J gene: TRBJ2-1
clone size: many
D gene: NA
CDR3 DNA: TGTGCCAGCAGCGTCGGCCGTCTAGGGACCAATGAGCAGTTCTTC
CDR3 protein: CASSVGRLGTNEQFF

V gene: TRBV20-1
J gene: TRBJ2-7
clone size: many
D gene: NA
CDR3 DNA: TGCAGTGCTAGGATTACGGGACGGGAGCAGTACTTC
CDR3 protein: CSARITGREQYF

V gene: TRBV28
J gene: TRBJ2-1
clone size: few
D gene: TRBD2
CDR3 DNA: TGTGCCAGCAGTTTAGCGATCAGCGGGAGGGCCTACAATGAGCAGTTCTTC
CDR3 protein: CASSLAISGRAYNEQFF

V gene: TRBV5-1
J gene: TRBJ2-5
clone size: medium-sized
D gene: NA
CDR3 DNA: TGCGCCAGCGCTTCCACAGGGCAAGAGACCCAGTACTTC
CDR3 protein: CASASTGQETQYF

V gene: TRBV10-2
J gene: TRBJ2-1
clone size: medium-sized
D gene: TRBD2
CDR3 DNA: TGCGCCAGCAGTCGAGGGACTAGCGGGAGCTTTGGTTACAATGAGCAGTTCTTC
CDR3 protein: CASSRGTSGSFGYNEQFF

V gene: TRBV12-3/TRBV12-4
J gene: TRBJ1-3
clone size: many
D gene: NA
CDR3 DNA: TGTGCCAGCAGCAAGGGAAACACCATATATTTT
CDR3 protein: CASSKGNTIYF

V gene: TRBV4-3
J gene: TRBJ2-7
clone size: many
D gene: TRBD2
CDR3 DNA: TGCGCCAGCAGCCAAGGGACTAGCGGGAGATCCTACGAGCAGTACTTC
CDR3 protein: CASSQGTSGRSYEQYF

V gene: TRBV14
J gene: TRBJ1-1
clone size: NA
D gene: NA
CDR3 DNA: TGTGCCAGCAGCCAACCGGGGTTCAAGGGTGAAGCTTTCTTT
CDR3 protein: CASSQPGFKGEAFF

V gene: TRBV5-1
J gene: TRBJ2-1
clone size: once
D gene: TRBD2
CDR3 DNA: TGCGCCAGCAGCCCGGGGACTAGCGGGAGGGCCGGAGATGAGCAGTTCTTC
CDR3 protein: CASSPGTSGRAGDEQFF

V gene: TRBV7-2
J gene: TRBJ2-3
clone size: many
D gene: NA
CDR3 DNA: TGTGCCAGCAGAAGGTCAGATACGCAGTATTTT
CDR3 protein: CASRRSDTQYF

V gene: TRBV12-3/TRBV12-4
J gene: TRBJ1-1
clone size: few
D gene: NA
CDR3 DNA: TGTGCCAGCAGTTTTCCAGCAGGGCTAGCTTTCTTT
CDR3 protein: CASSFPAGLAFF

V gene: TRBV5-1
J gene: TRBJ1-2
clone size: NA
D gene: NA
CDR3 DNA: TGCGCCAGCAGCTTGAGGGACACACCTAACTATGGCTACACCTTC
CDR3 protein: CASSLRDTPNYGYTF

V gene: TRBV11-2
J gene: TRBJ2-1
clone size: many
D gene: NA
CDR3 DNA: TGTGCCAGCAGCAGGGGGTCCTACAATGAGCAGTTCTTC
CDR3 protein: CASSRGSYNEQFF

V gene: TRBV7-8
J gene: TRBJ2-7
clone size: many
D gene: NA
CDR3 DNA: TGTGCCAGCAGCTCTATCTCCTACGAGCAGTACTTC
CDR3 protein: CASSSISYEQYF

V gene: TRBV5-5
J gene: TRBJ2-3
clone size: many
D gene: NA
CDR3 DNA: TGTGCCAGCAGCACAGGGATCTTCACAGATACGCAGTATTTT
CDR3 protein: CASSTGIFTDTQYF

V gene: TRBV9
J gene: TRBJ2-5
clone size: NA
D gene: TRBD1
CDR3 DNA: TGTGCCAGCAGCGGCCGGGACAGTGAAGAGACCCAGTACTTC
CDR3 protein: CASSGRDSEETQYF

V gene: TRBV7-3
J gene: TRBJ2-3
clone size: many
D gene: NA
CDR3 DNA: TGTGCCAGCAGCCCCCACAGGGCCGGGACAGATACGCAGTATTTT
CDR3 protein: CASSPHRAGTDTQYF

V gene: TRBV11-3
J gene: TRBJ2-7
clone size: many
D gene: NA
CDR3 DNA: TGTGCCAGCAGCTTGGAGCTTACCTACGAGCAGTACTTC
CDR3 protein: CASSLELTYEQYF

V gene: TRBV15
J gene: TRBJ1-5
clone size: NA
D gene: NA
CDR3 DNA: TGTGCCACCAGCAGAGAAGGCGGTGCGCCCCAGCATTTT
CDR3 protein: CATSREGGAPQHF

V gene: TRBV7-9
J gene: TRBJ1-2
clone size: many
D gene: TRBD1
CDR3 DNA: TGTGCCAGCAGCTTGGCAGGGGGCTTTTATGGCTACACCTTC
CDR3 protein: CASSLAGGFYGYTF

V gene: TRBV6-1
J gene: TRBJ2-7
clone size: many
D gene: TRBD2
CDR3 DNA: TGTGCCAGCAGTGGAGCGGGAGGCCCCTCCTACGAGCAGTACTTC
CDR3 protein: CASSGAGGPSYEQYF

V gene: TRBV20-1
J gene: TRBJ1-2
clone size: many
D gene: NA
CDR3 DNA: TGCAGTGCTAGACGGCAGGAGAGCTATGGCTACACCTTC
CDR3 protein: CSARRQESYGYTF

V gene: TRBV3-1
J gene: TRBJ2-3
clone size: many
D gene: NA
CDR3 DNA: TGTGCCAGCAGCCAACTAGGACTCCCTGGGACAGATACGCAGTATTTT
CDR3 protein: CASSQLGLPGTDTQYF

V gene: TRBV9
J gene: TRBJ2-3
clone size: many
D gene: NA
CDR3 DNA: TGTGCCAGCAGCATCCGGGACTCCCCCTGGGATACGCAGTATTTT
CDR3 protein: CASSIRDSPWDTQYF

V gene: TRBV6-2/TRBV6-3
J gene: TRBJ2-7
clone size: NA
D gene: NA
CDR3 DNA: TGTGCCAGCAGTTACTCAGGGGGGGTGGACGAGCAGTACTTC
CDR3 protein: CASSYSGGVDEQYF

V gene: TRBV19
J gene: TRBJ2-3
clone size: many
D gene: TRBD2
CDR3 DNA: TGTGCCAGTAGTATGTTAGCGGGAGTGGGAGATACGCAGTATTTT
CDR3 protein: CASSMLAGVGDTQYF

V gene: TRBV5-1
J gene: TRBJ2-5
clone size: many
D gene: TRBD1
CDR3 DNA: TGCGCCAGCAGCACCTGGGACAGCGCGAAAGAGACCCAGTACTTC
CDR3 protein: CASSTWDSAKETQYF

V gene: TRBV28
J gene: TRBJ2-7
clone size: NA
D gene: NA
CDR3 DNA: TGTGCCAGCAGTCCCCAAGAAAACTTGTACCAAAGGGGGAGGGGGGAGCAGTACTTC
CDR3 protein: CASSPQENLYQRGRGEQYF